The 9 T cell receptor beta chains below all came from one sample that was sequenced in a study of healthy donors' naive CD4 and CD8 T cells. A linear amplification protocol produced the TCR libraries from 500 ng of total RNA. TCRdb used MiXCR to reprocess the reads, holding one entry per CDR3 protein. The sample lists around 180,000 distinct CDR3 sequences; 74% were seen once. Sequences were obtained from naive CD4+ and CD8+ T cells sorted from blood, pooled from several donors. These receptors all come from a pool of human donors in good health; the sample pools cells from several healthy donors.

V usage is TRBV30 and J usage is TRBJ2-1; D is uncertain. Germline-derived CDR1 and CDR2 are GTSNPN and SVGIG (reference sequence). This CDR3 is built from 12 residues. Trimming took 5 bases from V and 6 from J, leaving 11 bases between them. The CDR3 is CAWEEGANEQFF. CDR3 bases: TGTGCCTGGGAAGAAGGAGCCAATGAGCAGTTCTTC.

This clonotype was observed a handful of times. The chain couples TRBV29-1 to TRBJ1-1; no definite D call. CDR3 length: 14 residues. Looked up from germline, CDR1 is SQVTM and CDR2 is ANQGSEA. V shed 2 bases and J shed 5 bases, with 15 bases lying between them. The DNA of the CDR3 is TGCAGCGTTGAATCCCGACTGTCGGAGACTGAAGCTTTCTTT. It translates to CSVESRLSETEAFF.

The chain uses TRBV29-1 and TRBJ2-5; 11 nucleotides align to TRBD2. The CDR3 has 14 amino acids. CDR1 and CDR2 (germline): SQVTM, ANQGSEA. J lost 2 bases, V lost 7 bases, and 6 bases had no gene match. CDR3 sequence: CSAALAGGQETQYF. The CDR3 nucleotides read TGCAGCGCTGCTTTAGCGGGAGGGCAAGAGACCCAGTACTTC.

The CDR3: CASSILSGEANYGYTF. The CDR3 DNA reads TGTGCCAGTAGTATACTCTCAGGAGAAGCTAACTATGGCTACACCTTC. This rearrangement joins TRBV19 to TRBJ1-2; D ambiguous. The CDR3 contains 16 residues. V gave up 2 bases and J gave up 0 bases, with 13 bases separating them. CDR1 is LNHDA and CDR2 is SQIVND in the germline V gene (reference sequence).

The chain combines TRBV28 with TRBJ1-5; D remains ambiguous. The CDR3 covers 16 residues. In germline, CDR1 is MDHEN, CDR2 SYDVKM. V gave up 5 bases and J gave up 2 bases, with 16 bases separating them. The CDR3 DNA reads as TGTGCCAGCAGTGGGGATTGGTCTGCGCGCAATCAGCCCCAGCATTTT. Residues: CASSGDWSARNQPQHF.

The chain has TRBV9 and TRBJ1-2, with D possibly matching TRBD1 (5 bases). The germline CDR1 and CDR2 sequences are SGDLS and YYNGEE. This CDR3 region has 13 residues. V was cut by 5 bases and J by 5 bases, with 13 bases left in between. CDR3 region: CASSRDLWYGYTF. For the CDR3, the DNA is TGTGCCAGCAGTAGGGACCTTTGGTATGGCTACACCTTC.

This chain links TRBV15 with TRBJ1-5, with D perhaps TRBD1 (5 bases). V was shortened by 5 bases and J by 2 bases, with 13 bases between the two germline ends. Germline CDR1 reads LNHNV; CDR2 reads YYDKDF (reference sequence). The CDR3 contains 15 residues. Here the CDR3 reads CATSWTRNGNQPQHF. The CDR3 DNA follows: TGTGCCACCAGCTGGACAAGAAATGGCAATCAGCCCCAGCATTTT.

This rearrangement joins TRBV29-1 to TRBJ2-3; D possibly corresponds to TRBD2 (5 bases). The CDR3 loop spans 15 amino acids. Germline CDR1 reads SQVTM; CDR2 reads ANQGSEA. Trimming shortened V by 7 bases and J by 0 bases, and 17 bases separated the two germline ends. The CDR3 nucleotides are TGCAGCGCAGTCCCCCTTACTAGGAGCACAGATACGCAGTATTTT. Protein product: CSAVPLTRSTDTQYF.

The rearrangement links TRBV2 to TRBJ2-7; 12 nucleotides match TRBD2. The CDR3 loop spans 15 amino acids. The trim removed 7 bases at V and 5 bases at J, leaving 9 bases unmatched. CDR1 is SNHLY, CDR2 FYNNEI, per germline. This CDR3 is CASTGRTSGDDEQYF. The CDR3 DNA sequence: TGTGCCAGCACTGGAAGGACTAGCGGGGACGACGAGCAGTACTTC.